The rows below give T cell receptor beta chains drawn from one sample of a study of T cell changes during pregnancy in multiple sclerosis. Assay: immunoSEQ multiplex PCR; the TCRdb copy retains only in-frame clones and omits some. The data show under 85,000 clones, 75% to 95% seen once. The starting material was peripheral blood, obtained in the third trimester of pregnancy. The receptors were gathered from a female donor with multiple sclerosis, enrolled in a pregnancy study. Each CDR3 is given with its conserved first and last residue. The D gene is left open where the match is weak. Size tells how often a clone was seen (once, few, many) or the class of an expanded clone, and some rows leave it out.

size,J,D,V,CDR3,DNA
NA,TRBJ1-5,NA,TRBV5-6,CASSLAPGQGQPQHF,TGTGCCAGCAGCTTGGCCCCTGGGCAGGGGCAGCCCCAGCATTTT
NA,TRBJ1-1,NA,TRBV5-8,CASSTQELTAFF,TGTGCCAGCAGCACACAGGAGTTGACAGCTTTCTTT
NA,TRBJ1-1,NA,TRBV11-2,CASSLAGNTEAFF,TGTGCCAGCAGCTTAGCGGGGAACACTGAAGCTTTCTTT
NA,TRBJ1-1,NA,TRBV27,CASSLYAGAGTEAFF,TGTGCCAGCAGTTTATATGCGGGGGCGGGCACTGAAGCTTTCTTT
NA,TRBJ1-5,TRBD1,TRBV7-8,CASSFNRGFSNQPQHF,TGTGCCAGCAGCTTTAACAGGGGATTTAGCAATCAGCCCCAGCATTTT
NA,TRBJ2-7,TRBD2,TRBV6-5,CASSAAGVEQYF,TGTGCCAGCAGTGCCGCGGGGGTCGAGCAGTACTTC
NA,TRBJ2-3,TRBD2,TRBV5-1,CASRSSGGHPTDTQYF,TGCGCCAGCAGAAGTAGCGGGGGACACCCCACAGATACGCAGTATTTT
NA,TRBJ2-1,NA,TRBV4-2,CASSQVSGVRKFF,TGTGCCAGCAGCCAAGTCTCGGGGGTTAGAAAGTTCTTC
NA,TRBJ2-3,TRBD2,TRBV7-2,CASSYTSGSRADTQYF,TGTGCCAGCAGCTATACCAGCGGGAGCCGGGCAGATACGCAGTATTTT
NA,TRBJ2-5,TRBD2,TRBV2,CASRGTSGGLETQYF,TGTGCCAGCAGGGGGACTAGCGGGGGCTTGGAGACCCAGTACTTC
NA,TRBJ1-4,NA,TRBV2,CASSLTGFNEKLFF,TGTGCCAGCAGCTTAACAGGGTTTAATGAAAAACTGTTTTTT
NA,TRBJ2-3,NA,TRBV9,CASSAQTDTQYF,TGTGCCAGCAGCGCCCAGACAGATACGCAGTATTTT
NA,TRBJ1-1,TRBD1,TRBV7-9,CASSRHQGAAEAFF,TGTGCCAGCAGCCGGCATCAGGGGGCGGCTGAAGCTTTCTTT
NA,TRBJ1-5,NA,TRBV25-1,CATRGGGPNQPQHF,TGTGCCACCAGGGGAGGAGGGCCGAATCAGCCCCAGCATTTT
NA,TRBJ2-3,NA,TRBV7-2,CASSLVRAGNDRVNTQYF,TGTGCCAGCAGCTTAGTTCGGGCGGGAAATGACAGGGTAAATACGCAGTATTTT
NA,TRBJ2-3,TRBD2,TRBV5-4,CASSPGTSGSSDTQYF,TGTGCCAGCAGCCCAGGGACTAGCGGGAGTTCAGATACGCAGTATTTT
NA,TRBJ2-6,NA,TRBV5-4,CASSLALGGGANVLTF,TGTGCCAGCAGCTTGGCCCTCGGAGGTGGGGCCAACGTCCTGACTTTC
NA,TRBJ1-1,NA,TRBV19,CASSIGISNTEAFF,TGTGCCAGTAGTATAGGAATCAGTAACACTGAAGCTTTCTTT
few,TRBJ1-2,TRBD1,TRBV18,CASTPGTDRLYGYTF,TGTGCCAGCACACCGGGCACGGACAGGCTCTATGGCTACACCTTC
NA,TRBJ2-4,TRBD2,TRBV2,CASSVPGLAGGMIAKNIQYF,TGTGCCAGCAGCGTCCCGGGACTAGCGGGAGGGATGATAGCCAAAAACATTCAGTACTTC
NA,TRBJ2-7,TRBD2,TRBV7-2,CASRKAGEVYEQYF,TGTGCCAGCAGGAAAGCGGGAGAGGTCTACGAGCAGTACTTC
NA,TRBJ2-4,TRBD1,TRBV30,CAWNWAGGQNIQYF,TGTGCCTGGAATTGGGCAGGGGGCCAAAACATTCAGTACTTC
once,TRBJ2-6,TRBD1,TRBV19,CASKGQDSGANVLTF,TGTGCCAGTAAAGGACAGGACTCTGGGGCCAACGTCCTGACTTTC
NA,TRBJ2-7,NA,TRBV6-5,CASKYYTAGGYEQYF,TGTGCCAGCAAGTACTATACGGCAGGGGGGTACGAGCAGTACTTC
NA,TRBJ2-7,TRBD1,TRBV19,CASSMGQGAHEQYF,TGTGCCAGTAGTATGGGTCAGGGGGCCCACGAGCAGTACTTC
few,TRBJ2-7,NA,TRBV4-1,CASSQATGTNNPYEQYF,TGCGCCAGCAGCCAAGCTACCGGGACAAATAACCCGTACGAGCAGTACTTC
NA,TRBJ2-1,NA,TRBV5-6,CASSLAGEQFF,TGTGCCAGCAGCTTGGCCGGTGAGCAGTTCTTC
NA,TRBJ2-3,TRBD1,TRBV27,CASRTGSSTDTQYF,TGTGCCAGCAGGACAGGGTCTAGCACAGATACGCAGTATTTT
NA,TRBJ2-5,TRBD1,TRBV5-5,CASSWTGGSETQYF,TGTGCCAGCAGCTGGACAGGGGGAAGCGAGACCCAGTACTTC
NA,TRBJ1-1,TRBD1,TRBV7-8,CASSLQGATEAFF,TGTGCCAGCAGCTTACAGGGGGCAACTGAAGCTTTCTTT
NA,TRBJ2-4,TRBD1,TRBV5-5,CASSTGTGKLAKNIQYF,TGTGCCAGCAGCACCGGGACAGGGAAATTGGCCAAAAACATTCAGTACTTC
NA,TRBJ1-5,NA,TRBV25-1,CASSPGFGPQHF,TGTGCCAGCAGTCCGGGTTTTGGGCCCCAGCATTTT
NA,TRBJ2-2,TRBD1,TRBV11-2,CASSPGWGQARVGELFF,TGTGCCAGCAGCCCCGGGTGGGGACAGGCGAGGGTCGGGGAGCTGTTTTTT
NA,TRBJ2-7,NA,TRBV6-1,CASSATTGGGFYEQYF,TGTGCCAGCAGTGCAACTACGGGGGGCGGATTCTACGAGCAGTACTTC
NA,TRBJ2-3,NA,TRBV19,CASSEGASTDTQYF,TGTGCCAGTAGCGAGGGAGCCAGCACAGATACGCAGTATTTT
NA,TRBJ2-1,NA,TRBV7-3,CASSSLNRVNEQFF,TGTGCCAGCAGCTCCCTAAACAGGGTTAATGAGCAGTTCTTC
NA,TRBJ2-7,TRBD2,TRBV10-1,CASSPVPGLAGKGVVQYF,TGCGCCAGCAGTCCAGTCCCGGGACTAGCGGGAAAAGGAGTCGTGCAGTACTTC
few,TRBJ1-5,NA,TRBV30,CAWMSEDSNQPQHF,TGTGCCTGGATGAGTGAGGATAGCAATCAGCCCCAGCATTTT
NA,TRBJ2-5,NA,TRBV9,CASSVAGGMETQYF,TGTGCCAGCAGCGTAGCTGGGGGGATGGAGACCCAGTACTTC
NA,TRBJ2-3,TRBD2,TRBV19,CASSIRTSEIPDTQYF,TGTGCCAGTAGTATACGAACTAGCGAAATCCCAGATACGCAGTATTTT
NA,TRBJ2-1,NA,TRBV4-3,CASSQVNEQFF,TGCGCCAGCAGCCAAGTAAATGAGCAGTTCTTC
NA,TRBJ1-2,TRBD1,TRBV7-3,CASSPTGGNGYTF,TGTGCCAGCAGCCCGACAGGGGGCAATGGCTACACCTTC
NA,TRBJ2-7,NA,TRBV10-3,CAISDPESYEQYF,TGTGCCATCAGTGACCCCGAGTCCTACGAGCAGTACTTC
NA,TRBJ1-5,TRBD1,TRBV6-1,CASSQTGPGQPQHF,TGTGCCAGCAGTCAGACAGGGCCAGGCCAGCCCCAGCATTTT
NA,TRBJ1-4,NA,TRBV11-2,CASSLGNRLANEKLFF,TGTGCCAGCAGCTTAGGCAACAGGTTAGCTAATGAAAAACTGTTTTTT
NA,TRBJ2-3,NA,TRBV19,CASSIWTASTDTQYF,TGTGCCAGTAGTATATGGACAGCTAGCACAGATACGCAGTATTTT
NA,TRBJ2-3,TRBD1,TRBV27,CASSFLTGGTDTQYF,TGTGCCAGCAGTTTTCTCACAGGGGGCACAGATACGCAGTATTTT
NA,TRBJ2-1,TRBD2,TRBV29-1,CSAVQPPGLAGGYNEQFF,TGCAGCGCTGTCCAACCTCCGGGACTAGCGGGGGGTTACAATGAGCAGTTCTTC
NA,TRBJ2-7,NA,TRBV5-1,CASSLRGQPQYEQYF,TGCGCCAGCAGCTTACGGGGACAACCCCAGTACGAGCAGTACTTC
NA,TRBJ2-5,NA,TRBV29-1,CSVQLGGLETQYF,TGCAGCGTTCAACTGGGGGGTTTGGAGACCCAGTACTTC
NA,TRBJ2-4,NA,TRBV5-1,CASSKDGVAKNIQYF,TGCGCCAGCAGCAAGGACGGGGTAGCCAAAAACATTCAGTACTTC
NA,TRBJ1-1,NA,TRBV7-2,CASSLSQMNTEAFF,TGTGCCAGCAGCTTGTCCCAAATGAACACTGAAGCTTTCTTT
NA,TRBJ2-7,TRBD2,TRBV7-2,CASSLVPAGGIYEQYF,TGTGCCAGCAGCTTAGTGCCAGCGGGAGGGATCTACGAGCAGTACTTC
NA,TRBJ2-3,TRBD2,TRBV2,CASRAGGQDTQYF,TGTGCCAGCAGAGCGGGGGGACAGGATACGCAGTATTTT
once,TRBJ2-3,TRBD2,TRBV6-4,CASSDNSGGAADTQYF,TGTGCCAGCAGTGACAATAGCGGGGGGGCCGCAGATACGCAGTATTTT
NA,TRBJ2-2,TRBD2,TRBV10-3,CAISESGLAGELFF,TGTGCCATCAGTGAGTCGGGACTAGCCGGGGAGCTGTTTTTT
NA,TRBJ2-7,TRBD1,TRBV7-9,CASSKGDRGVGEQYF,TGTGCCAGCAGCAAAGGAGACAGGGGGGTAGGGGAGCAGTACTTC